Presented here are 21 T cell receptor beta chains from one specimen sequenced in a study of CD8 T cells in ankylosing spondylitis. General study results and limits: Blood of patients with ankylosing spondylitis appeared to be characterized by a TCR beta motif of eight highly homologous variants.

Their antigens remain unidentified. MiXCR was run by TCRdb on the 5' RACE reads, yielding one entry per CDR3 protein. Here the sample spans about 540,000 distinct CDR3 sequences, 12% being singletons. Material: blood, either unsorted or a sorted T cell fraction (not recorded which). These receptors were collected from a male donor with ankylosing spondylitis.

This clonotype has a count of ten or more. CDR3 coding DNA: TGCAGTGCTCCTCGGACAGTCGAGAGACCCTACGAGCAGTACTTC. Translating it yields CSAPRTVERPYEQYF. V usage is TRBV20-1 and J usage is TRBJ2-7, with a possible D match to TRBD1 (6 bases). The CDR3 spans 15 residues. The V and J ends lost 5 bases and 2 bases respectively, with 19 bases between them. In germline, CDR1 is DFQATT, CDR2 SNEGSKA (reference sequence).

In its sample, this clonotype was seen a few times. The genes are TRBV12-3 or TRBV12-4 and TRBJ2-3, with 8 bases aligning to TRBD1. The CDR3 has 17 amino acids. Germline trimming cut 7 bases from V and 0 bases from J; bases unmatched to any gene: 12. CDR3 sequence reads: CASTQIRGRASTDTQYF. CDR3 sequence (DNA): TGTGCCAGCACCCAGATCAGGGGGCGGGCTAGCACAGATACGCAGTATTTT.

The rearrangement links TRBV30 to TRBJ2-3; no clear D. V was trimmed by 2 bases and J by 5 bases, leaving 17 bases between them. The CDR3 has 15 residues. Germline CDR1 GTSNPN, CDR2 SVGIG (reference sequence). The CDR3 DNA reads TGTGCCTGGAGTAGAGGTGCCAACTGGGGAGATACGCAGTATTTT. Its translation is CAWSRGANWGDTQYF.

The chain recombines TRBV5-6 with TRBJ1-5; D ambiguous. V was cut by 0 bases and J by 7 bases, with 8 bases left in between. Germline CDR1 SGHDT, CDR2 YYEEEE. This CDR3 is built from 13 residues. The CDR3 coding sequence is TGTGCCAGCAGCTTGGGGTGGTCCCAGCCCCAGCATTTT. It encodes CASSLGWSQPQHF.

This clonotype was detected a few times. The V call is TRBV4-2, the J call TRBJ2-1; tentatively, D is TRBD2 (5 bases). The CDR3 loop spans 14 amino acids. V gave up 4 bases and J gave up 12 bases, with 19 bases separating them. The germline gives CDR1 LGHNA, CDR2 YNFKEQ. The CDR3 region is CASSPRLTTDGQFF. The CDR3, as DNA: TGTGCCAGCAGCCCTAGATTGACTACCGATGGGCAGTTCTTC.

The gene calls are TRBV27 and TRBJ2-4; the D gene is possibly TRBD2 (7 bases). CDR1 is MNHEY, CDR2 SMNVEV, per germline (reference sequence). V was trimmed by 7 bases and J by 5 bases, leaving 24 bases between them. This CDR3 contains 17 residues. The CDR3 DNA sequence: TGTGCCAGCACCCCTGCCCCCGGGGGGCGCTTGGAAAACATTCAGTACTTC. Its protein product is CASTPAPGGRLENIQYF.

The V and J genes are TRBV20-1 and TRBJ2-3; no clear D gene. V gave up 6 bases and J gave up 0 bases, with 7 bases separating them. This CDR3 has 12 residues. Germline V lookup: CDR1 DFQATT, CDR2 SNEGSKA (reference sequence). The CDR3 protein is CSAIASTDTQYF. Written as DNA, the CDR3 is TGCAGTGCCATCGCCAGCACAGATACGCAGTATTTT.

The V and J genes are TRBV7-9 and TRBJ2-3; 13 bases fit TRBD2. Germline-derived CDR1 and CDR2 are SEHNR and FQNEAQ (reference sequence). The CDR3 totals 15 residues. The V gene end was trimmed by 5 bases and the J gene end by 6 bases; junction bases not matched to a gene: 5. CDR3: CASSRTSGSYDTQYF. CDR3 bases: TGTGCCAGCAGCCGGACTAGCGGGAGTTACGATACGCAGTATTTT.

Many counts were recorded for this clonotype. The chain recombines TRBV29-1 with TRBJ2-7; TRBD1 might be the D (7 bases). The length of the CDR3 is 13 residues. Trimming left V 6 bases short and J 1 base short, with 13 bases between. Looked up from germline, CDR1 is SQVTM and CDR2 is ANQGSEA. The CDR3 here is CSVRGTESYEQYF. CDR3 nucleotides: TGCAGCGTCCGCGGGACAGAATCCTACGAGCAGTACTTC.

The V and J genes are TRBV11-2 and TRBJ2-7; the D gene is possibly TRBD2 (5 bases). This CDR3 is built from 15 residues. CDR1 SGHAT and CDR2 FQNNGV come from the germline V gene. V lost 1 base and J lost 2, with 12 bases in between. CDR3 loop: CASSLVEGGAYEQYF. CDR3 bases: TGTGCCAGCAGCTTAGTTGAGGGTGGGGCCTACGAGCAGTACTTC. Drawing the rest from reference TRBV11-2 and TRBJ2-7, the complete variable domain is EAGVAQSPRYKIIEKRQSVAFWCNPISGHATLYWYQQILGQGPKLLIQFQNNGVVDDSQLPKDRFSAERLKGVDSTLKIQPAKLEDSAVYLCASSLVEGGAYEQYFGPGTRLTVT.

V gene TRBV5-6 combines with J gene TRBJ2-5, with D perhaps matching TRBD2 (6 bases). V was pared by 2 bases and J by 5 bases, with 16 bases between. Germline CDR1 SGHDT, CDR2 YYEEEE. This CDR3 region has 15 residues. CDR3: CASSFLSGGGETQYF. Here the CDR3 DNA reads TGTGCCAGCAGCTTTTTATCAGGTGGAGGGGAGACCCAGTACTTC.

V gene TRBV19 combines with J gene TRBJ2-1; unclear D gene. CDR3 length: 13 residues. Deletions cut 10 bases from V and 2 bases from J, with 12 bases between. Germline CDR1 reads LNHDA; CDR2 reads SQIVND (reference sequence). CDR3 protein: CATSRKTYNEQFF. The DNA of the CDR3 is TGTGCCACCAGCCGGAAAACCTACAATGAGCAGTTCTTC.

This clonotype has only a few counts. The chain has TRBV27 and TRBJ2-7; 8 nucleotides line up with TRBD1. The germline V gene encodes CDR1 MNHEY and CDR2 SMNVEV (reference sequence). The CDR3 sequence is 13 residues long. V shed 6 bases and J 0 bases; nucleotides not matched to a gene: 1. The CDR3 sequence is CASRGTGSYEQYV. The DNA for the CDR3 is TGTGCCAGCAGAGGGACAGGCTCCTACGAGCAGTACGTC.

This clonotype has more than one count but fewer than ten. V gene TRBV6-5 combines with J gene TRBJ1-6; possibly TRBD1 for D (6 bases). The CDR3 contains 14 residues. The ends were cut back, 2 bases at V and 9 bases at J, with 11 bases in the middle. Germline V lookup: CDR1 MNHEY, CDR2 SVGAGI. CDR3: CASSYVGGLSPLHF. CDR3 DNA: TGTGCCAGCAGTTACGTGGGGGGCCTTTCACCCCTCCACTTT.

This clonotype was seen more than once but under ten times. The CDR3 DNA reads TGTGCCAGCAGTTCAGTTCGTGGGGCAACTAATGAAAAACTGTTTTTT. Translating it yields CASSSVRGATNEKLFF. V and J are TRBV5-5 and TRBJ1-4; D remains ambiguous. Trimming removed 5 bases from V and 0 bases from J, with 14 bases in between. The germline V gene encodes CDR1 SGHKS and CDR2 YYEKEE (reference sequence). The CDR3 consists of 16 residues.

This clonotype was counted only a few times. V usage is TRBV5-1 and J usage is TRBJ2-3, with 11 bases fitting TRBD1. The junction had 4 bases not matched to a gene; V was cut back by 2 bases and J by 2 bases. From germline, CDR1 is SGHRS and CDR2 YFSETQ. CDR3 length: 16 amino acids. In DNA, the CDR3 is TGCGCCAGCAGCTTACCGGGACAGGGGGACACAGATACGCAGTATTTT. Translated: CASSLPGQGDTDTQYF.

This clonotype was picked up many times. The CDR3 region is CASSLARQGGHEETQYF. The CDR3 DNA sequence: TGCGCCAGCAGTCTCGCCCGCCAAGGGGGACATGAAGAGACCCAGTACTTC. This chain uses TRBV10-1 with TRBJ2-5, with D perhaps TRBD1 (6 bases). Trimming shortened V by 5 bases and J by 3 bases, and 22 bases separated the two germline ends. CDR1 WNHNN and CDR2 SYGVQD come from the germline V gene (reference sequence). This CDR3 region has 17 residues.

The chain recombines TRBV9 with TRBJ2-3; 9 bases line up with TRBD1. The V and J ends lost 3 bases and 5 bases, in that order; junction bases with no gene match: 13. There are 17 residues in the CDR3. CDR1 SGDLS and CDR2 YYNGEE come from the germline V gene. CDR3 coding DNA: TGTGCCAGCAGCGAGTCCCTCCCCGGGACAGGGATAGATACGCAGTATTTT. It codes for CASSESLPGTGIDTQYF.

The chain's CDR3 is CSASLMREGIQYF. Written as DNA, the CDR3 is TGCAGTGCTAGTCTTATGCGGGAGGGCATTCAGTACTTC. The chain employs TRBV20-1 and TRBJ2-4, with TRBD2 identical over 9 bases. In germline, CDR1 is DFQATT, CDR2 SNEGSKA (reference sequence). The CDR3 spans 13 residues. Trimming cost V 3 bases and J 9 bases; bases outside gene matches: 6.

The chain employs TRBV10-1 and TRBJ1-2; D unresolved. The V end was cut by 2 bases, the J end by 5 bases, with 9 bases between. CDR1 is WNHNN and CDR2 is SYGVQD in the germline V gene (reference sequence). This CDR3 comprises 13 residues. The DNA of the CDR3 is TGCGCCAGCAGTGAGGAAACCCGTTATGGCTACACCTTC. This gives the protein CASSEETRYGYTF.

This clonotype has a handful of counts. The rearrangement links TRBV5-6 to TRBJ2-1; the D is unclear. Germline V gene data show CDR1 as SGHDT and CDR2 as YYEEEE. This CDR3 is built from 14 residues. V shed 5 bases and J shed 4 bases, with 13 bases lying between them. CDR3 coding DNA: TGTGCCAGCAGGGGGTTTGGGCAGTACAATGAGCAGTTCTTC. It is translated as CASRGFGQYNEQFF.